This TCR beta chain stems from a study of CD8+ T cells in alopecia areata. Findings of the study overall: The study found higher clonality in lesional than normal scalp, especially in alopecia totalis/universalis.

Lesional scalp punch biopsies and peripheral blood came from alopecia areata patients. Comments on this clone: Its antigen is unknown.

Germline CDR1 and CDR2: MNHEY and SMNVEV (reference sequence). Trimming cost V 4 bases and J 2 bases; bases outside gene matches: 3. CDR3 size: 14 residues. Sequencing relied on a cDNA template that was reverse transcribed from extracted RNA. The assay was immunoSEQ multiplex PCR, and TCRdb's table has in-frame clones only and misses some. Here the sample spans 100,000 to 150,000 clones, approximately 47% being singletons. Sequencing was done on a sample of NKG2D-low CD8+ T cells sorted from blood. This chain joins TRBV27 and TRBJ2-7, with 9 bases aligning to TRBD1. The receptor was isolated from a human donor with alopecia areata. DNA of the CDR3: TGTGCCAGCAGTTGGGGACAGGGCCCCTACGAGCAGTACTTC. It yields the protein CASSWGQGPYEQYF.